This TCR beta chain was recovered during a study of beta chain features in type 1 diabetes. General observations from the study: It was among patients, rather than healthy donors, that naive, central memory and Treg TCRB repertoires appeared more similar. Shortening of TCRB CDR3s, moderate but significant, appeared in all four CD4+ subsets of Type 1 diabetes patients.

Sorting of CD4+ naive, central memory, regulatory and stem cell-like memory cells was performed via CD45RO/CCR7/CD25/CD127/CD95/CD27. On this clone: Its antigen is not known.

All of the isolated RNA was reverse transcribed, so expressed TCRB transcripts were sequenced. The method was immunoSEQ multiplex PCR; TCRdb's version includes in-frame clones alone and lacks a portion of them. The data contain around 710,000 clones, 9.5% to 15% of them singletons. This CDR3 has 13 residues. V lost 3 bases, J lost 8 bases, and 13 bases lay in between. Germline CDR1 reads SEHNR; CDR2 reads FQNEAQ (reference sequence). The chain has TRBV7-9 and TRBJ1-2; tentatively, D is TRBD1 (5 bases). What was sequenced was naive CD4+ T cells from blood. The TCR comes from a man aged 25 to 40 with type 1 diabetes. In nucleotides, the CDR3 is TGTGCCAGCAGCTTCCCCGACAGCTCCGGCTACACCTTC. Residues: CASSFPDSSGYTF.